These T cell receptor beta chains were read from a single sample in a study of blood T cells in healthy people across ages. TCRdb fed the 5' RACE reads into MiXCR, producing one record per CDR3 protein. Of roughly 2 million distinct CDR3 sequences in the sample, around half were seen once. The sequenced sample was blood. The receptors were sampled from a middle-aged woman in good health. CDR3s include the opening cysteine and the closing phenylalanine or tryptophan. Fields, in order: D gene, J gene, clone size, V gene, CDR3 DNA, CDR3 protein. The D gene is left open where the match is weak. Size tells how often a clone was seen (once, few, many) or the class of an expanded clone, and some rows leave it out.

NA | TRBJ2-7 | NA | TRBV5-1 | TGCGCCAGCAGCCCGGAGGGGGAACTCAATGAGCAGTACTTC | CASSPEGELNEQYF
NA | TRBJ2-5 | many | TRBV20-1 | TGCAGTGCTCGAAATGGGGGCCAAGAGACCCAGTACTTC | CSARNGGQETQYF
NA | TRBJ2-5 | NA | TRBV9 | TGTGCCAGCAGCGCGGGGGTTTGGGAGACCCAGTACTTC | CASSAGVWETQYF
TRBD2 | TRBJ2-2 | NA | TRBV7-2 | TGTGCCAGCAGCTTCCTAGTAATAGCGGGGGGGAACACCGGGGAGCTGTTTTTT | CASSFLVIAGGNTGELFF
NA | TRBJ1-2 | NA | TRBV7-9 | TGTGCCAGCAGCATAGAGGGGATCTATGGCTACACCTTC | CASSIEGIYGYTF
NA | TRBJ1-2 | NA | TRBV7-9 | TGTGCCAGCAGCTTAGGGTCAGATCATGGCTACACCTTC | CASSLGSDHGYTF
TRBD1 | TRBJ2-3 | NA | TRBV9 | TGTGCCAGCAGCCGTAGTCGGGACAGGGGGACAGATACGCAGTATTTT | CASSRSRDRGTDTQYF
NA | TRBJ2-3 | NA | TRBV5-1 | TGCGCCAGCAGCTTGTTTAATACAGATACGCAGTATTTT | CASSLFNTDTQYF
NA | TRBJ2-5 | NA | TRBV20-1 | TGCAGTGCTAAAACTCTACGACAAGAGACCCAGTACTTC | CSAKTLRQETQYF
TRBD1 | TRBJ2-7 | NA | TRBV3-1 | TGTGCCAGCAGCCCGGAACAGGGGAACTACGAGCAGTACTTC | CASSPEQGNYEQYF
NA | TRBJ2-1 | NA | TRBV7-9 | TGTGCCAGCAGACTTTCCGGGACGGAGAATGAGCAGTTCTTC | CASRLSGTENEQFF
NA | TRBJ1-2 | NA | TRBV20-1 | TGCAGTGCTAGAGTGGGCCGGACTCCCGATGGCTACACCTTC | CSARVGRTPDGYTF
NA | TRBJ2-1 | few | TRBV5-5 | TGTGCCAGCAGCTCTACGTCTCCCTCCTACAATGAGCAGTTCTTC | CASSSTSPSYNEQFF
NA | TRBJ2-5 | many | TRBV15 | TGTGCCACCAGCTTCTCAGAGACCCAGTACTTC | CATSFSETQYF